The next 5 T cell receptor beta chains were all read from a single sample in a study of blood T cells in healthy people across ages. A sample-barcoded 5' primer and a J-beta primer mix were used in a second PCR of roughly 6 to 11 cycles. TCRdb itself ran the 5' RACE reads through MiXCR, one entry per CDR3 protein. The sample holds over 600,000 distinct CDR3 sequences, 40% to 50% seen once. Sequencing was done on a sample of blood. All receptors derive from an older man in good health.

This clonotype has just a few counts. This chain joins TRBV20-1 and TRBJ2-3; either TRBD1 or TRBD2 may supply D (5 bases each). From germline, CDR1 is DFQATT and CDR2 SNEGSKA (reference sequence). There are 15 residues in the CDR3. Trimming removed 5 bases from V and 7 bases from J, with 22 bases in between. The CDR3 is CSAHIRDPILYTQYF. The DNA for the CDR3 is TGCAGTGCTCATATCCGGGACCCGATTTTATATACGCAGTATTTT.

V is TRBV20-1 and J is TRBJ2-5, with a weak D call TRBD2 (6 bases). Trimming stripped 3 bases from V and 4 bases from J, with 15 bases between. Per the germline V gene, CDR1 is DFQATT and CDR2 is SNEGSKA (reference sequence). This CDR3 is built from 14 residues. CDR3: CSASPETRRETQYF. The DNA of the CDR3 is TGCAGTGCTAGCCCGGAGACTAGACGAGAGACCCAGTACTTC.

Comments on this clonotype: A much larger clone sits a single nucleotide away, making a read error possible. The chain employs TRBV7-2 and TRBJ2-1; unclear D gene. V was cut by 1 base and J by 4 bases, with 8 bases left in between. CDR1 SGHTA and CDR2 FQGNSA come from the germline V gene. The CDR3 length is 14 residues. CDR3 DNA sequence: TGTGCCAGCAGCTTAGGTAACGGATACAATGAGCAGTTCTTC. It codes for CASSLGNGYNEQFF.

This clonotype has only a few counts. The rearrangement uses TRBV24-1 and TRBJ2-5, with D perhaps assigned TRBD1 or TRBD2 (5 bases each). Trimming removed 3 bases from V and 5 bases from J, with 12 bases in between. Germline CDR1 KGHDR, CDR2 SFDVKD. There are 14 residues in the CDR3. CDR3 residues: CATSDGDATETQYF. Here the CDR3 DNA reads TGTGCCACCAGTGATGGGGACGCTACGGAGACCCAGTACTTC.

This clonotype appeared a few times. The chain employs TRBV7-9 and TRBJ1-2; D possibly corresponds to TRBD1 (5 bases). Per germline, CDR1 SEHNR and CDR2 FQNEAQ (reference sequence). CDR3 length equals 14 residues. Trimming left V 3 bases short and J 4 bases short, with 12 bases between. The DNA of the CDR3 is TGTGCCAGCAGCTTCACAAGTACAGGCTATGGCTACACCTTC. It encodes CASSFTSTGYGYTF.